This T cell receptor beta chain was sequenced for a study of T cells after yellow fever vaccination. Conversion of TCR transcripts into cDNA relied on 5'RACE template switching, which added a universal primer site and UMIs. TCRdb re-derived calls from the 5' RACE reads in MiXCR, one entry per CDR3 protein. In the table there are more than 95,000 distinct CDR3 sequences, approximately 9% of which are singletons. Ten or more counts support this clonotype. V lost 7 bases and J lost 7; bases outside the gene matches: 17. The CDR3 totals 15 residues. Germline V gives CDR1 DFQATT, CDR2 SNEGSKA (reference sequence).

The sample in question was CD8+ T cells sorted from PBMCs, obtained on the day of the yellow fever booster vaccination. This rearrangement joins TRBV20-1 to TRBJ2-3; 7 nucleotides line up with TRBD2. The origin of this receptor is a man aged 18 to 29 who received the YFV17D yellow fever vaccine. CDR3 in DNA: TGCAGTGGGACCTCAAGCGGGGATGACCTGAATACGCAGTATTTT. It specifies CSGTSSGDDLNTQYF.